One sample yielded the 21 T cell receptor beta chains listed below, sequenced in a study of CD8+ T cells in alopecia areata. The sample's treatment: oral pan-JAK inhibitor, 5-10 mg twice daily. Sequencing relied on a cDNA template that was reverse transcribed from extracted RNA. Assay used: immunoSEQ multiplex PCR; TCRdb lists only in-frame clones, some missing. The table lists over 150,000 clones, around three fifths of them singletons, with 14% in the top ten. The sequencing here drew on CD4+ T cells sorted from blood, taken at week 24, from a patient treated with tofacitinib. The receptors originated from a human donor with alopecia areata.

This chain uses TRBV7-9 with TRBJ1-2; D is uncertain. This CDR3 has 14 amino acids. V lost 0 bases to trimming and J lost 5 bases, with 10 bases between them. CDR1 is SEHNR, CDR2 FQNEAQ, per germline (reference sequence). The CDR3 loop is CASSLAIPPYGYTF. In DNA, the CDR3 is TGTGCCAGCAGCTTAGCTATTCCTCCGTATGGCTACACCTTC.

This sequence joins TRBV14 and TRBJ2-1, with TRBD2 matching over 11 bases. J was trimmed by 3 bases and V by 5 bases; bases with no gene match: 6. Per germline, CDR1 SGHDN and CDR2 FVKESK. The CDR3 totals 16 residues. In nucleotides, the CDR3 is TGTGCCAGCAGCGGACCGGGACTAGCGGACTACAATGAGCAGTTCTTC. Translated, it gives CASSGPGLADYNEQFF. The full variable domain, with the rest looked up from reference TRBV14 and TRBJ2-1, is EAGVTQFPSHSVIEKGQTVTLRCDPISGHDNLYWYRRVMGKEIKFLLHFVKESKQDESGMPNNRFLAERTGGTYSTLKVQPAELEDSGVYFCASSGPGLADYNEQFFGPGTRLTVL.

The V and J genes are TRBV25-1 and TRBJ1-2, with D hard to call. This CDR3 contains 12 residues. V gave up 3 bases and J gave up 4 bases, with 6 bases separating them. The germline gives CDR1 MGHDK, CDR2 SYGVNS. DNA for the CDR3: TGTGCCAGCAGTGATAGCCTCTATGGCTACACCTTC. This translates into CASSDSLYGYTF.

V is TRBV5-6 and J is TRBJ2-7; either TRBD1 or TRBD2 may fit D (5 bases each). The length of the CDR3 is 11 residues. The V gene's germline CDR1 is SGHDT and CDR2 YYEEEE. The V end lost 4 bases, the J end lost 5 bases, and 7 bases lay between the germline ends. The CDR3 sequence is CASSVGDEQYF. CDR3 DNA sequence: TGTGCCAGCAGCGTGGGGGACGAGCAGTACTTC.

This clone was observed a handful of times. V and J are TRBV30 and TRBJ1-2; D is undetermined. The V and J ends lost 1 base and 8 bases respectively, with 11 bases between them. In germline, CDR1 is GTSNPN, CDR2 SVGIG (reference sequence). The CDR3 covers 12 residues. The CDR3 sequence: CAWSGMNLGYTF. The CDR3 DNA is TGTGCCTGGAGTGGAATGAACTTGGGCTACACCTTC.

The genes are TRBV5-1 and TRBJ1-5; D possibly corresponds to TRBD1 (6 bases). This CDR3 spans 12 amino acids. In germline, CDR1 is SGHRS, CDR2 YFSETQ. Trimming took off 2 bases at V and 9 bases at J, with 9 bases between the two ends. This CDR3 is CASSFDRLPQHF. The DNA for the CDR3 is TGCGCCAGCAGCTTCGACAGGCTGCCCCAGCATTTT.

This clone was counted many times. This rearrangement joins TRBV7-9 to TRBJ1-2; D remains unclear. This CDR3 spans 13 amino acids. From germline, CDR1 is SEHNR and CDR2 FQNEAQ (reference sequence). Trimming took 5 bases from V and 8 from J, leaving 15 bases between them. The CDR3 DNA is TGTGCCAGCAGCCCCTTATCGGGTTGGGGCTACACCTTC. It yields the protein CASSPLSGWGYTF.

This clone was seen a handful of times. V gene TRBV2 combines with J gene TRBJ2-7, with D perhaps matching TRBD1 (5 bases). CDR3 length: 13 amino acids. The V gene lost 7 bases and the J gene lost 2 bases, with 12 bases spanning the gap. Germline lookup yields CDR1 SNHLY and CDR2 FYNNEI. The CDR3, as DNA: TGTGCCAGCAAGACGGACACCACCTACGAGCAGTACTTC. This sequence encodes CASKTDTTYEQYF.

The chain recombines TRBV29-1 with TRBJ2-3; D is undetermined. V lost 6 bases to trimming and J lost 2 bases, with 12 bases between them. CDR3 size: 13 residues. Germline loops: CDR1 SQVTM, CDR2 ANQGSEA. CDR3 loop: CSVRLQYTDTQYF. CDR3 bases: TGCAGCGTCCGGCTCCAGTACACAGATACGCAGTATTTT.

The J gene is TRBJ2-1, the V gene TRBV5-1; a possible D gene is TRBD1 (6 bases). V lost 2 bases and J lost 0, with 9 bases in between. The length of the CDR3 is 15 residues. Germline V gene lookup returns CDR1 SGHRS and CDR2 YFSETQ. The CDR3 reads CASSFQGSSYNEQFF. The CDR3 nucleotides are TGCGCCAGCAGCTTTCAGGGGAGCTCCTACAATGAGCAGTTCTTC.

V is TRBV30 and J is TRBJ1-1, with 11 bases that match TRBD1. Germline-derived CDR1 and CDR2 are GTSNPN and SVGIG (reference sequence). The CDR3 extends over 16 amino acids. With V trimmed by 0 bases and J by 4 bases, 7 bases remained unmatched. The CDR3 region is CAWSVGTGGSATEAFF. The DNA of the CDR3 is TGTGCCTGGAGTGTAGGGACAGGGGGGTCGGCCACTGAAGCTTTCTTT.

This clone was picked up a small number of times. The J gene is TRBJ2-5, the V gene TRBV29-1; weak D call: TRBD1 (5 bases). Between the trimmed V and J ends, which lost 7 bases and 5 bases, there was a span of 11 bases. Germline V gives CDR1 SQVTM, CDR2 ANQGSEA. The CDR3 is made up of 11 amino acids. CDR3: CSARVWETQYF. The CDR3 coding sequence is TGCAGCGCCAGGGTTTGGGAGACCCAGTACTTC.

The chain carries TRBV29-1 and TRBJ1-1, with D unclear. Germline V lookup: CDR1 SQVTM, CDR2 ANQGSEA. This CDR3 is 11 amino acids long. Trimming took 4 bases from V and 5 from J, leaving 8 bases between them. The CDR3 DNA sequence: TGCAGCGTTGCTGGGCTTACTGAAGCTTTCTTT. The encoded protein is CSVAGLTEAFF. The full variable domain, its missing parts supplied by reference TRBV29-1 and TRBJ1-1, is SAVISQKPSRDICQRGTSLTIQCQVDSQVTMMFWYRQQPGQSLTLIATANQGSEATYESGFVIDKFPISRPNLTFSTLTVSNMSPEDSSIYLCSVAGLTEAFFGQGTRLTVV.

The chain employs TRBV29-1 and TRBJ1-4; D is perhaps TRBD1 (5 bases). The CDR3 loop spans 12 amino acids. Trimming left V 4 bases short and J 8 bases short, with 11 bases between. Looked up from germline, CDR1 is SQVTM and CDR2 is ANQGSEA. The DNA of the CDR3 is TGCAGCGTTGCTCAGGGCCCAGAAAAACTGTTTTTT. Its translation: CSVAQGPEKLFF.

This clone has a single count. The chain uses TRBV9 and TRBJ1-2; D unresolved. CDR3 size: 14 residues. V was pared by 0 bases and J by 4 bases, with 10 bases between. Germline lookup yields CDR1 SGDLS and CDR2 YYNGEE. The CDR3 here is CASSVALDTYGYTF. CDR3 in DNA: TGTGCCAGCAGCGTAGCTTTGGATACCTATGGCTACACCTTC.

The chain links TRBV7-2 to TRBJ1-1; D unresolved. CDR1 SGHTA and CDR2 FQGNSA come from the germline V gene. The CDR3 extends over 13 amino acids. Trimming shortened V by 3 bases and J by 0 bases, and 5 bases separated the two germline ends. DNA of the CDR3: TGTGCCAGCAGCTTCGCGTTGAACACTGAAGCTTTCTTT. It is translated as CASSFALNTEAFF.

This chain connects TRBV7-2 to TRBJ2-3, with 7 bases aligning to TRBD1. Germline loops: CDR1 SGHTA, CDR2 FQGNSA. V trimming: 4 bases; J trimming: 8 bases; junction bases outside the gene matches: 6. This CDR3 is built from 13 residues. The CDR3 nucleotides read TGTGCCAGCAGCTCCGGGACAGTCGGTACGCAGTATTTT. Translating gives CASSSGTVGTQYF.

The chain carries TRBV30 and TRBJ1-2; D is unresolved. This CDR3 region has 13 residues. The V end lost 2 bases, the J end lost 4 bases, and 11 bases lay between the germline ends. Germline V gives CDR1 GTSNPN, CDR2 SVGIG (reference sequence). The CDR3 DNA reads TGTGCCTGGAGTAGGATGGGTATCTATGGCTACACCTTC. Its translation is CAWSRMGIYGYTF.

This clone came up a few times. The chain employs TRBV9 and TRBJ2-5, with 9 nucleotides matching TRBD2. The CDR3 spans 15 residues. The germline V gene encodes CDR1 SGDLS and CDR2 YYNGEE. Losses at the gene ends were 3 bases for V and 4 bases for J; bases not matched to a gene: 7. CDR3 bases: TGTGCCAGCAGCGCCGGAAGCGGGGGGTCAGAGACCCAGTACTTC. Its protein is CASSAGSGGSETQYF.

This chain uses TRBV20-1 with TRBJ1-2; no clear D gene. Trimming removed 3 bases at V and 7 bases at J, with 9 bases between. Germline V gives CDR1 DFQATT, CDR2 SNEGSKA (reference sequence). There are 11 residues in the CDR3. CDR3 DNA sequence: TGCAGTGCTAGCGGTCATAGTGGCTACACCTTC. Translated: CSASGHSGYTF.

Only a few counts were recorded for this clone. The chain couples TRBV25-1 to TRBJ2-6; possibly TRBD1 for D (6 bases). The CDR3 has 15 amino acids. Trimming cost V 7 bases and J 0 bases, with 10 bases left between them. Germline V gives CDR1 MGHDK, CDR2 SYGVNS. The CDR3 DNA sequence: TGTGCCAGCACTCTAGGGGGCTCTGGGGCCAACGTCCTGACTTTC. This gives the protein CASTLGGSGANVLTF.